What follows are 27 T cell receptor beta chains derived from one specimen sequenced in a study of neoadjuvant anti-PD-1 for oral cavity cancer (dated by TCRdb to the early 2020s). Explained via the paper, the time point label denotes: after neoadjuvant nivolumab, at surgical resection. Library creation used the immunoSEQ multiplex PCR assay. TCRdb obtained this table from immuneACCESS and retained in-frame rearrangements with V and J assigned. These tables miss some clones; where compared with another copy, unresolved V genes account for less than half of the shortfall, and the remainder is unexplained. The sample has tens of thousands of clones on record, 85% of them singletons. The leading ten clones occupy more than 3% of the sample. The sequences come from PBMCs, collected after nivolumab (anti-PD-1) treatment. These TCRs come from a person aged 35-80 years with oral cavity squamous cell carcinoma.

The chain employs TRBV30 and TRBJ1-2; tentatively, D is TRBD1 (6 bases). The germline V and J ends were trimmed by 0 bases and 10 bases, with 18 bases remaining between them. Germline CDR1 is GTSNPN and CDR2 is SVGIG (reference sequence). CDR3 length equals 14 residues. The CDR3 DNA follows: TGTGCCTGGAGTGTACAAGGGGGGCTTATGGACTACACCTTC. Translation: CAWSVQGGLMDYTF.

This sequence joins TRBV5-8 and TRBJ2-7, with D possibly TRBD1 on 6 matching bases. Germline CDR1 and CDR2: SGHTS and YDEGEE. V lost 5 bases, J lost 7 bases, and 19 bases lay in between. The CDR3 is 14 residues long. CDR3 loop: CASSFTGSLGEQYF. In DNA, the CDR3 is TGTGCCAGCAGTTTCACAGGGTCCCTTGGGGAGCAGTACTTC.

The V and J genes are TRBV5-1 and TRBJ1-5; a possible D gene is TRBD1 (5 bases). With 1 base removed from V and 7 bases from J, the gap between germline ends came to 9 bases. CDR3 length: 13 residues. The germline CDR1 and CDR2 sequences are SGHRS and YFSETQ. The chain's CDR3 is CASSLTRGQPQHF. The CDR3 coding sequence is TGCGCCAGCAGCTTGACCCGGGGCCAGCCCCAGCATTTT.

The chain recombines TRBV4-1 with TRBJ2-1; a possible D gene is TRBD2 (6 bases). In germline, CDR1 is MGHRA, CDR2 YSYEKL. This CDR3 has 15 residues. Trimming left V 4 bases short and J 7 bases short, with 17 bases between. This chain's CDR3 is CASSPSIPGVNEQFF. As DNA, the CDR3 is TGCGCCAGCAGCCCCAGTATACCGGGGGTTAATGAGCAGTTCTTC.

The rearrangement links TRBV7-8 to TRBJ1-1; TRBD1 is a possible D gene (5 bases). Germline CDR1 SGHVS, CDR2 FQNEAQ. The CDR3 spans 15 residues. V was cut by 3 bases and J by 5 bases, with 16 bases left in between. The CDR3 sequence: CASSFQPGEKTEAFF. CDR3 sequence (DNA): TGTGCCAGCAGCTTCCAGCCGGGGGAAAAAACTGAAGCTTTCTTT.

Here the CDR3 reads CASSRGTGVNTGELFF. In nucleotides, the CDR3 is TGTGCCAGCAGCCGAGGGACAGGGGTCAACACCGGGGAGCTGTTTTTT. J is TRBJ2-2 and V is TRBV11-1; 10 nucleotides agree with TRBD1. J was trimmed by 2 bases and V by 5 bases; bases with no gene match: 5. CDR3 length equals 16 residues. Germline V gives CDR1 SGHAT, CDR2 FQDESV (reference sequence).

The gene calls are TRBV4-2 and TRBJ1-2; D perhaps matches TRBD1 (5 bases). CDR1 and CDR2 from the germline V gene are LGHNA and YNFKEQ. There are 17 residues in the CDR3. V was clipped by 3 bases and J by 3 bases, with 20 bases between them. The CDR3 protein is CASSQTWGSTTDYGYTF. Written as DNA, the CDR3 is TGTGCCAGCAGCCAGACTTGGGGCTCTACAACGGACTATGGCTACACCTTC.

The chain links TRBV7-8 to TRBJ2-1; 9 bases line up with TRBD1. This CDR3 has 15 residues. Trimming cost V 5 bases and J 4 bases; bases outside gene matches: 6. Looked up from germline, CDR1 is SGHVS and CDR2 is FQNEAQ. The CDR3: CASSQPGQGYNEQFF. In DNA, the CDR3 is TGTGCCAGCAGCCAGCCGGGACAGGGATACAATGAGCAGTTCTTC.

The DNA of the CDR3 is TGTGCCAGCAGCGTAGGGCCGTACCACACAGATACGCAGTATTTT. Translating gives CASSVGPYHTDTQYF. The genes are TRBV9 and TRBJ2-3; D is unresolved. This CDR3 region has 15 residues. Germline V gives CDR1 SGDLS, CDR2 YYNGEE. Trimming took 0 bases from V and 2 from J, leaving 10 bases between them.

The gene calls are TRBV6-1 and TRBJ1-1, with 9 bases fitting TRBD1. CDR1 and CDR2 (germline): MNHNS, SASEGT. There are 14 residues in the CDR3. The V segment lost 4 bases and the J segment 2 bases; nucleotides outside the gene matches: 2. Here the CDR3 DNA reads TGTGCCAGCAGTGCACAGGGGGCAAACACTGAAGCTTTCTTT. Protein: CASSAQGANTEAFF.

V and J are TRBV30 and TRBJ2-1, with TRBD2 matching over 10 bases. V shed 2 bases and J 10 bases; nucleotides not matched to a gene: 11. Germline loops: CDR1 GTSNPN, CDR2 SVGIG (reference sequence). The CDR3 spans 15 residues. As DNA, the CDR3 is TGTGCCTGGAGTCGGATAGCGGGAGGTCATGGCGAGCAGTTCTTC. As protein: CAWSRIAGGHGEQFF.

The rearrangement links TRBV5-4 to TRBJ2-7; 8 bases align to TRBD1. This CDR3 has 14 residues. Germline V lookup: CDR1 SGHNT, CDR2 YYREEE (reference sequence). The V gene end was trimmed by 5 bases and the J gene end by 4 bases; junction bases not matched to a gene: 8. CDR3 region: CASSITGGFYEQYF. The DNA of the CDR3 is TGTGCCAGCAGTATCACAGGGGGATTTTACGAGCAGTACTTC.

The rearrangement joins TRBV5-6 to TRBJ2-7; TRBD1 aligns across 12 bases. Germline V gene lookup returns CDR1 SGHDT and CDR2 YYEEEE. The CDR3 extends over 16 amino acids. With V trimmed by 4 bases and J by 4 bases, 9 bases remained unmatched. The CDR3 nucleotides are TGTGCCAGCAGCGCGCTTAAGGGACAGGGGGCTTACGAGCAGTACTTC. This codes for CASSALKGQGAYEQYF.

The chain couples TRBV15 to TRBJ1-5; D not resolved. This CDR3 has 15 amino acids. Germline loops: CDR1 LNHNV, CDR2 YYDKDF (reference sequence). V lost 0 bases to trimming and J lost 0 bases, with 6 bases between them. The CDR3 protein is CATSRDGNSNQPQHF. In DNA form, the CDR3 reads TGTGCCACCAGCAGAGATGGAAATAGCAATCAGCCCCAGCATTTT.

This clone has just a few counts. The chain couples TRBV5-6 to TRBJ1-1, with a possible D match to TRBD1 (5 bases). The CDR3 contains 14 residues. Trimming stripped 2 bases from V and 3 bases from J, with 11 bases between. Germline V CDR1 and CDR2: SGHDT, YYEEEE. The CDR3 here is CASSFGGGYTEAFF. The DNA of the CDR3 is TGTGCCAGCAGCTTTGGGGGAGGGTACACTGAAGCTTTCTTT.

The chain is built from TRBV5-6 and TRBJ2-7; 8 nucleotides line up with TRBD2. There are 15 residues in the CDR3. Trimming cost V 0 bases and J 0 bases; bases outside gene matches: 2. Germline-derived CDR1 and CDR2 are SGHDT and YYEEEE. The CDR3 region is CASSLAGGVSYEQYF. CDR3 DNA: TGTGCCAGCAGCTTGGCCGGGGGGGTCTCCTACGAGCAGTACTTC.

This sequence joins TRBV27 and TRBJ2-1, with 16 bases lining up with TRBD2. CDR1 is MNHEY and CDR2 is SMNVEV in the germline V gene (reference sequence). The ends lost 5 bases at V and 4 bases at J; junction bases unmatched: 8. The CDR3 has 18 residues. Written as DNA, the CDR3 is TGTGCCAGCAGTCCGGGACTAGCGGGAGGGAATAGTTACAATGAGCAGTTCTTC. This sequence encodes CASSPGLAGGNSYNEQFF.

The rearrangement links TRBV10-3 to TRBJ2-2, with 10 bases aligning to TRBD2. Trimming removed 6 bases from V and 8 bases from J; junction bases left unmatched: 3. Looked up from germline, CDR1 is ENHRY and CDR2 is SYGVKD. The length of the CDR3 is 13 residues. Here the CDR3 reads CAIRGLANGELFF. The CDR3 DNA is TGTGCCATCAGGGGACTAGCGAATGGGGAGCTGTTTTTT.

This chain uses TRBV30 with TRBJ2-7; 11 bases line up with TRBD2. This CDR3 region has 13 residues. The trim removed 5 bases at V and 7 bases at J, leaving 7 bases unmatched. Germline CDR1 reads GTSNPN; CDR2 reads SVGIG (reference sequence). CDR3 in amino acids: CAWVTSGSGEQYF. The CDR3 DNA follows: TGTGCCTGGGTTACTAGCGGGAGCGGAGAGCAGTACTTC.

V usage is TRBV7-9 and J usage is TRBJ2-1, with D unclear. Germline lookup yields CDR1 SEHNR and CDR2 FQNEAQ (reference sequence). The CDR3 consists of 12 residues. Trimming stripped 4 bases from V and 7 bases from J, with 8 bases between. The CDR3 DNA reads TGTGCCAGCAGCTCCGCTAGAAATGAGCAGTTCTTC. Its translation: CASSSARNEQFF. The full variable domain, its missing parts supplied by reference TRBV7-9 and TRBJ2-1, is DTGVSQNPRHKITKRGQNVTFRCDPISEHNRLYWYRQTLGQGPEFLTYFQNEAQLEKSRLLSDRFSAERPKGSFSTLEIQRTEQGDSAMYLCASSSARNEQFFGPGTRLTVL.

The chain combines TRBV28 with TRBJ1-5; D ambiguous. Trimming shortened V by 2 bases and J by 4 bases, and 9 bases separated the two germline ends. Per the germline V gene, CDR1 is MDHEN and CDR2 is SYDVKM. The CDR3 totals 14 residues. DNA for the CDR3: TGTGCCAGCAGTTTACGGCAGCTTAATCAGCCCCAGCATTTT. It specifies CASSLRQLNQPQHF.

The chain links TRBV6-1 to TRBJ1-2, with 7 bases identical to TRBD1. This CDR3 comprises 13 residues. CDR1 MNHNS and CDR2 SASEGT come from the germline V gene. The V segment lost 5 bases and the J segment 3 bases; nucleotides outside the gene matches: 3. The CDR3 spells CASSRRGHYGYTF. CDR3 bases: TGTGCCAGCAGTCGGAGGGGGCACTATGGCTACACCTTC.

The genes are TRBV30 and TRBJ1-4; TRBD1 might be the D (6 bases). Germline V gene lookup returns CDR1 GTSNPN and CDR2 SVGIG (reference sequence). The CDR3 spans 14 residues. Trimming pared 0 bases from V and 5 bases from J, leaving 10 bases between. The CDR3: CAWSVLQGNEKLFF. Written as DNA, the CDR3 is TGTGCCTGGAGTGTACTACAGGGAAATGAAAAACTGTTTTTT.

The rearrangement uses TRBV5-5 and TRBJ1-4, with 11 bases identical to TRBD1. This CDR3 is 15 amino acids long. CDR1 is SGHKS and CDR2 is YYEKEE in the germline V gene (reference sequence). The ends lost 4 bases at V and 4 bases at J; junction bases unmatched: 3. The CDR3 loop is CASSAGTGGNEKLFF. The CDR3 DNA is TGTGCCAGCAGCGCCGGGACAGGGGGTAATGAAAAACTGTTTTTT.

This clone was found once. Written as DNA, the CDR3 is TGTGCCAGCAGGTCCGGGACAGGGCGCGGCTACACCTTC. It specifies CASRSGTGRGYTF. This chain links TRBV6-6 with TRBJ1-2, with 9 bases aligning to TRBD1. Germline V CDR1 and CDR2: MNHNY, SVGAGI (reference sequence). Germline trimming cut 6 bases from V and 8 bases from J; bases unmatched to any gene: 7. The CDR3 contains 13 residues.

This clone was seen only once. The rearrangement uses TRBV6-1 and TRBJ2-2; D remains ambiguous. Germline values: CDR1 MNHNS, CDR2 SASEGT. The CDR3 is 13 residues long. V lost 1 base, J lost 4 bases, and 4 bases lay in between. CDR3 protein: CASSEGGTGELFF. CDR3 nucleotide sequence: TGTGCCAGCAGTGAAGGGGGCACCGGGGAGCTGTTTTTT.

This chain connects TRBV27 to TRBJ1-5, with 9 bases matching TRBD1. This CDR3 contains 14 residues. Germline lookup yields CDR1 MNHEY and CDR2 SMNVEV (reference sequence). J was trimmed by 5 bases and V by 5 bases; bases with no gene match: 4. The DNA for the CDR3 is TGTGCCAGCAGTCAAGACAGGGGGTATCAGCCCCAGCATTTT. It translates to CASSQDRGYQPQHF.